The 2 T cell receptor beta chains below come from one sample, sequenced in a study of PD-1 blockade in classical Hodgkin lymphoma (dated by TCRdb to the early 2020s). The intended sense of this specimen's time point label: cycle 4 day 1 (C4D1), after 6 weeks of nivolumab. Every trial patient had relapsed after autologous stem cell transplantation, and cohorts A, B and C differed in prior brentuximab vedotin exposure. The protocol used for the library was the immunoSEQ multiplex PCR assay. TCRdb holds this immuneACCESS table with in-frame rearrangements only. Some clones are missing; in checked studies, unresolved V genes explain under half, and the rest has no known cause. This sample has 100,000 or so clones in its table, and just over 90% of those were observed once. The ten largest clonotypes hold around 2.9% of the sample. Specimen: peripheral blood mononuclear cells (PBMCs), collected before the fourth cycle of nivolumab. These receptor sequences come from a human donor with classical Hodgkin lymphoma.

This clone was recorded a few times. This sequence joins TRBV5-4 and TRBJ1-1; 9 bases align to TRBD1. Trimming cost V 4 bases and J 4 bases; bases outside gene matches: 5. In germline, CDR1 is SGHNT, CDR2 YYREEE (reference sequence). CDR3 length: 14 amino acids. DNA for the CDR3: TGTGCCAGCAGCCCGGGACAGGGAATCACTGAAGCTTTCTTT. This translates into CASSPGQGITEAFF.

V and J are TRBV7-9 and TRBJ1-4; D might be TRBD1 (6 bases). Trimming took 3 bases from V and 14 from J, leaving 10 bases between them. There are 11 residues in the CDR3. Germline V gene data show CDR1 as SEHNR and CDR2 as FQNEAQ (reference sequence). The CDR3 protein is CASSLGAGLFF. The CDR3 nucleotides are TGTGCCAGCAGCTTGGGGGCAGGGCTGTTTTTT.